The clone carrying this TCR beta chain was seen more than once but under ten times. Antigen specificity is unknown. The sample comes from a study of T cells in Graves' hyperthyroidism and ophthalmopathy. CDR1 DFQATT and CDR2 SNEGSKA come from the germline V gene (reference sequence). V dropped 6 bases and J dropped 4 bases, with 25 bases sitting between them. The CDR3 contains 16 residues. Study-wide results and limits: Before onset, ophthalmopathy was predicted by the model a median around 6 months earlier.

Patients between 18 and 65 years old had hyperthyroidism, newly diagnosed and lasting under 2 months. Diagnoses rested on clinical symptoms, serum thyroxine and TRAb, thyroid ultrasound and orbital computed tomography. Amplified regions were TCR beta CDR3 sequences from RNA transcripts. In the first-round RT-PCR of the TCR CDR3, the HTBI primer set was used. One entry per CDR3 protein results from TCRdb running MiXCR on the multiplex PCR reads. The table shows 300,000 to 500,000 distinct CDR3 sequences, with under 15% occurring only once. The sample was blood. The origin of this receptor is a woman in her twenties or thirties with Graves' hyperthyroidism. The chain has TRBV20-1 and TRBJ2-7; D may be TRBD1 or TRBD2 (5 bases each). This CDR3 reads CSAPPDPGLVGYEQYF. The CDR3 nucleotides read TGCAGTGCCCCTCCGGACCCGGGGCTTGTAGGGTACGAGCAGTACTTC.